Following are 27 T cell receptor beta chains from one sample sequenced in a study of blood T cells in healthy people across ages. Sample-barcoded 5' priming and a J-beta primer mix drove a second PCR of 7 to 11 cycles. TCRdb used MiXCR to reprocess the 5' RACE reads, holding one entry per CDR3 protein. The table has hundreds of thousands of distinct CDR3 sequences, approximately 25% seen once; the top ten hold roughly 9%. The same specimen was also included in a second study, on T cells of mothers and their children.

The sample taken for sequencing was blood. The receptors were gathered from a boy aged 10-17 years in good health.

The rearrangement links TRBV20-1 to TRBJ1-4; D unresolved. V lost 3 bases, J lost 0 bases, and 8 bases lay in between. This CDR3 contains 14 residues. Germline V gene sequence: CDR1 DFQATT, CDR2 SNEGSKA (reference sequence). The CDR3 protein is CSASLGATNEKLFF. The CDR3 coding sequence is TGCAGTGCTAGTCTGGGTGCAACTAATGAAAAACTGTTTTTT.

The chain employs TRBV7-8 and TRBJ2-3; D unclear. CDR3 size: 15 residues. V shed 3 bases and J shed 0 bases, with 10 bases lying between them. From germline, CDR1 is SGHVS and CDR2 FQNEAQ. CDR3: CASSFRWASTDTQYF. In DNA, the CDR3 is TGTGCCAGCAGCTTCAGATGGGCAAGCACAGATACGCAGTATTTT.

This clonotype was counted only a few times. V is TRBV27 and J is TRBJ2-3; 12 bases are shared with TRBD1. Per germline, CDR1 MNHEY and CDR2 SMNVEV (reference sequence). CDR3 length: 16 amino acids. Germline trimming cut 3 bases from V and 4 bases from J; bases unmatched to any gene: 5. CDR3 in DNA: TGTGCCAGCAGTTTGGACGGGACAGGGGGCCCAGATACGCAGTATTTT. Protein sequence: CASSLDGTGGPDTQYF.

This clonotype was seen a few times. The chain uses TRBV7-2 and TRBJ2-5; 11 nucleotides agree with TRBD2. This CDR3 spans 16 amino acids. The junction had 8 bases not matched to a gene; V was cut back by 1 base and J by 7 bases. Looked up from germline, CDR1 is SGHTA and CDR2 is FQGNSA. The DNA of the CDR3 is TGTGCCAGCAGCTTAGATGTGACTAGCGGGGTGCTGACCCAGTACTTC. Protein: CASSLDVTSGVLTQYF.

The chain employs TRBV11-2 and TRBJ2-2; weak D call: TRBD1 (5 bases). The V end lost 1 base, the J end lost 5 bases, and 14 bases lay between the germline ends. This CDR3 contains 16 residues. Per the germline V gene, CDR1 is SGHAT and CDR2 is FQNNGV. This CDR3 is CASSLVVRGWTGELFF. CDR3 DNA: TGTGCCAGCAGCTTAGTCGTAAGGGGATGGACCGGGGAGCTGTTTTTT. The complete variable domain, with remaining parts taken from reference TRBV11-2 and TRBJ2-2, reads EAGVAQSPRYKIIEKRQSVAFWCNPISGHATLYWYQQILGQGPKLLIQFQNNGVVDDSQLPKDRFSAERLKGVDSTLKIQPAKLEDSAVYLCASSLVVRGWTGELFFGEGSRLTVL.

The DNA of the CDR3 is TGTGCCAGCAGTTTAGCTTCTGAGCAGTTCTTC. Encoded protein: CASSLASEQFF. The J gene is TRBJ2-1, the V gene TRBV12-3 or TRBV12-4; D is unresolved. Trimming stripped 0 bases from V and 9 bases from J, with 3 bases between. The CDR3 is made up of 11 amino acids.

V gene TRBV4-2 combines with J gene TRBJ1-4; the D gene is possibly TRBD1 (6 bases). Germline CDR1 reads LGHNA; CDR2 reads YNFKEQ. The ends were cut back, 5 bases at V and 0 bases at J, with 22 bases in the middle. The CDR3 loop spans 19 amino acids. The CDR3 nucleotides are TGTGCCAGCAGCATGCTACCCGGGGACATCTCCTCAACTAATGAAAAACTGTTTTTT. This sequence encodes CASSMLPGDISSTNEKLFF.

This CDR3 reads CSGGTVQNIQYF. In nucleotides, the CDR3 is TGCAGCGGGGGGACAGTCCAAAACATTCAGTACTTC. The rearrangement uses TRBV29-1 and TRBJ2-4, with TRBD1 identical over 7 bases. Germline V lookup: CDR1 SQVTM, CDR2 ANQGSEA. The CDR3 runs to 12 residues. Germline trimming cut 7 bases from V and 5 bases from J; bases unmatched to any gene: 5.

This sequence joins TRBV3-1 and TRBJ2-3, with D possibly matching TRBD1 (5 bases). Trimming took off 0 bases at V and 2 bases at J, with 9 bases between the two ends. The CDR3 has 15 residues. Germline V gene data show CDR1 as LGHDT and CDR2 as YNNKEL (reference sequence). CDR3 sequence reads: CASSQEDRNTDTQYF. DNA of the CDR3: TGTGCCAGCAGCCAAGAAGACAGAAACACAGATACGCAGTATTTT.

The rearrangement joins TRBV15 to TRBJ1-3, with D perhaps matching TRBD1 (6 bases). Looked up from germline, CDR1 is LNHNV and CDR2 is YYDKDF (reference sequence). This CDR3 is 16 amino acids long. V was cut by 3 bases and J by 1 base, with 13 bases left in between. The CDR3 reads CATSRAGQISGNTIYF. The CDR3 coding sequence is TGTGCCACCAGCAGGGCAGGACAGATTTCTGGAAACACCATATATTTT.

A few counts support this clonotype. The gene calls are TRBV27 and TRBJ2-1; D uncertain. CDR1 is MNHEY, CDR2 SMNVEV, per germline (reference sequence). Trimming shortened V by 6 bases and J by 1 base, and 10 bases separated the two germline ends. There are 14 residues in the CDR3. The CDR3 spells CASSQFPSYNEQFF. CDR3 coding DNA: TGTGCCAGCAGCCAATTCCCTTCCTACAATGAGCAGTTCTTC.

The V call is TRBV7-2, the J call TRBJ2-5; D is perhaps TRBD2 (6 bases). V lost 2 bases and J lost 4, with 14 bases in between. CDR1 is SGHTA and CDR2 is FQGNSA in the germline V gene. This CDR3 contains 15 residues. DNA for the CDR3: TGTGCCAGCAGCTTATGGGGGGTCCCGGGAGAGACCCAGTACTTC. It translates to CASSLWGVPGETQYF.

V gene TRBV7-9 combines with J gene TRBJ2-3; D perhaps matches TRBD2 (5 bases). Germline assignment: CDR1 SEHNR and CDR2 FQNEAQ (reference sequence). The CDR3 runs 14 residues. V was shortened by 5 bases and J by 6 bases, with 15 bases between the two germline ends. For the CDR3, the DNA is TGTGCCAGCAGCCCCGGGATTCAGCGGGATACGCAGTATTTT. Protein sequence: CASSPGIQRDTQYF.

This clonotype was counted only a few times. The rearrangement links TRBV12-3 or TRBV12-4 to TRBJ2-4, with D perhaps being TRBD1 or TRBD2 (6 bases each). Trimming removed 3 bases at V and 7 bases at J, with 13 bases between. This CDR3 comprises 14 residues. CDR3 in DNA: TGTGCCAGCAGTTTTATGGAGGGGGAGAACATTCAGTACTTC. Protein sequence: CASSFMEGENIQYF.

V and J are TRBV7-8 and TRBJ1-4; D unclear. Trimming took 4 bases from V and 14 from J, leaving 11 bases between them. The length of the CDR3 is 11 residues. The germline CDR1 and CDR2 sequences are SGHVS and FQNEAQ. The CDR3 region is CASSSSGWLFF. CDR3 bases: TGTGCCAGCAGCTCGTCGGGATGGCTGTTTTTT. Filled out from reference TRBV7-8 and TRBJ1-4, the complete variable domain reads GAGVSQSPRYKVAKRGQDVALRCDPISGHVSLFWYQQALGQGPEFLTYFQNEAQLDKSGLPSDRFFAERPEGSVSTLKIQRTQQEDSAVYLCASSSSGWLFFGSGTQLSVL.

This chain links TRBV27 with TRBJ2-1; 7 bases align to TRBD2. Germline CDR1 is MNHEY and CDR2 is SMNVEV (reference sequence). The CDR3 spans 12 residues. V gave up 9 bases and J gave up 8 bases; unmatched junction bases: 7. The CDR3 spells CASRAGWDEQFF. The DNA of the CDR3 is TGTGCCAGTAGAGCGGGGTGGGATGAGCAGTTCTTC.

There are a few counts of this clonotype. V gene TRBV7-2 combines with J gene TRBJ2-3, with TRBD2 identical over 7 bases. Trimming took 5 bases from V and 3 from J; bases not matched to a gene: 14. CDR1 and CDR2 (germline): SGHTA, FQGNSA. The CDR3 contains 17 residues. In DNA, the CDR3 is TGTGCCAGCAGCCCCACGGGGGGTAGCACCATTACAGATACGCAGTATTTT. Residues: CASSPTGGSTITDTQYF.

This clonotype occurred a few times. The chain uses TRBV11-2 and TRBJ2-2; D is unresolved. Trimming removed 5 bases from V and 0 bases from J, with 10 bases in between. CDR1 is SGHAT, CDR2 FQNNGV, per germline. The CDR3 has 15 residues. CDR3 amino acids: CASSGTGPNTGELFF. The DNA for the CDR3 is TGTGCCAGCAGCGGTACCGGGCCGAACACCGGGGAGCTGTTTTTT.

The V call is TRBV28, the J call TRBJ1-1; perhaps TRBD1 as D (5 bases). The CDR3 is 14 amino acids. Germline V gene lookup returns CDR1 MDHEN and CDR2 SYDVKM. V lost 7 bases, J lost 5 bases, and 17 bases lay in between. The CDR3 coding sequence is TGTGCCAGCACTACCAGCCTTAGGGGAACTGAAGCTTTCTTT. Translating gives CASTTSLRGTEAFF.

The chain employs TRBV28 and TRBJ2-3; D may match TRBD1 or TRBD2 (5 bases each). The ends were cut back, 11 bases at V and 0 bases at J, with 15 bases in the middle. This CDR3 is 14 amino acids long. Germline V gene lookup returns CDR1 MDHEN and CDR2 SYDVKM. The CDR3 DNA reads TGTGCCGGTATTGGGGGTTGGAGCACAGATACGCAGTATTTT. Its protein product is CAGIGGWSTDTQYF.

This clonotype appeared a few times. V gene TRBV7-8 combines with J gene TRBJ2-5; 7 bases line up with TRBD2. The CDR3 is 15 amino acids. V gave up 4 bases and J gave up 1 base; unmatched junction bases: 6. CDR1 is SGHVS, CDR2 FQNEAQ, per germline. The CDR3 DNA reads as TGTGCCAGCAGCTGGGAGGGTCGTCTCCAAGAGACCCAGTACTTC. Encoded protein: CASSWEGRLQETQYF. Full variable domain (outside the CDR3, taken from reference TRBV7-8 and TRBJ2-5): GAGVSQSPRYKVAKRGQDVALRCDPISGHVSLFWYQQALGQGPEFLTYFQNEAQLDKSGLPSDRFFAERPEGSVSTLKIQRTQQEDSAVYLCASSWEGRLQETQYFGPGTRLLVL.

This clonotype appeared many times. J is TRBJ1-4 and V is TRBV25-1; possibly TRBD1 for D (5 bases). The CDR3 is 19 amino acids. Looked up from germline, CDR1 is MGHDK and CDR2 is SYGVNS. Trimming stripped 2 bases from V and 4 bases from J, with 23 bases between. The chain's CDR3 is CASSEVEQARREINEKLFF. For the CDR3, the DNA is TGTGCCAGCAGTGAAGTTGAACAGGCCCGAAGGGAGATTAATGAAAAACTGTTTTTT.

A few counts support this clonotype. The chain uses TRBV5-1 and TRBJ1-1; D is uncertain. The germline V gene has CDR1 SGHRS and CDR2 YFSETQ. The CDR3 spans 15 residues. Deletions cut 0 bases from V and 3 bases from J, with 12 bases between. CDR3 amino acids: CASSLVVGSDTEAFF. Here the CDR3 DNA reads TGCGCCAGCAGCTTGGTGGTGGGGTCTGACACTGAAGCTTTCTTT. Looking up the rest from reference TRBV5-1 and TRBJ1-1 gives the full variable domain: KAGVTQTPRYLIKTRGQQVTLSCSPISGHRSVSWYQQTPGQGLQFLFEYFSETQRNKGNFPGRFSGRQFSNSRSEMNVSTLELGDSALYLCASSLVVGSDTEAFFGQGTRLTVV.

This clonotype was detected ten times or more. The V call is TRBV4-1, the J call TRBJ2-4; possibly TRBD2 for D (5 bases). The CDR3 covers 15 residues. The ends were cut back, 1 base at V and 1 base at J, with 8 bases in the middle. Germline loops: CDR1 MGHRA, CDR2 YSYEKL. The CDR3 coding sequence is TGCGCCAGCAGCCAAGCTCCGGGGGCCAAAAACATTCAGTACTTC. It encodes CASSQAPGAKNIQYF.

The sample holds a few counts of this clonotype. V and J are TRBV14 and TRBJ2-6; no clear D. The CDR3 length is 14 residues. Germline CDR1 reads SGHDN; CDR2 reads FVKESK. The V and J ends lost 4 bases and 0 bases respectively, with 4 bases between them. This CDR3 reads CASSRLSGANVLTF. The CDR3 bases are TGTGCCAGCAGCCGGCTCTCTGGGGCCAACGTCCTGACTTTC.

The CDR3 protein is CASSLSSDRSTDTQYF. The CDR3 region has the DNA TGTGCCAGCAGCCTATCATCCGACAGGTCCACAGATACGCAGTATTTT. This chain links TRBV5-6 with TRBJ2-3, with a tentative D call TRBD1 (6 bases). V dropped 4 bases and J dropped 2 bases, with 17 bases sitting between them. Germline V gene lookup returns CDR1 SGHDT and CDR2 YYEEEE. The CDR3 is 16 amino acids.

This clonotype was observed a handful of times. V usage is TRBV3-1 and J usage is TRBJ1-6, with TRBD1 matching 7 bases. Germline V gene data show CDR1 as LGHDT and CDR2 as YNNKEL (reference sequence). The CDR3 covers 20 residues. V was pared by 2 bases and J by 0 bases, with 13 bases of the junction left unmatched. The CDR3 nucleotides are TGTGCCAGCAGCCAAAAGGGGGCTTTAGCCCCGAGCTCCTATAATTCACCCCTCCACTTT. Translating it yields CASSQKGALAPSSYNSPLHF. The full variable domain, with the rest looked up from reference TRBV3-1 and TRBJ1-6, is DTAVSQTPKYLVTQMGNDKSIKCEQNLGHDTMYWYKQDSKKFLKIMFSYNNKELIINETVPNRFSPKSPDKAHLNLHINSLELGDSAVYFCASSQKGALAPSSYNSPLHFGNGTRLTVT.